Detailed here is one TCR beta chain. Its specificity is not known. The data derive from a study of cytomegalovirus exposure and HLA in healthy donors. The study's findings and limits: Some TCR beta chains (around 160 of them) were listed as cytomegalovirus-associated. Later analysis found that TCR beta chains associated with HLA were more clonally expanded than other, equally common chains.

Germline V gene sequence: CDR1 MNHEY, CDR2 SMNVEV (reference sequence). The germline V and J ends were trimmed by 2 bases and 1 base, with 11 bases remaining between them. There are 15 residues in the CDR3. The PCR employed 60 Vbeta primers together with 13 Jbeta primers. Original data processing: Roughly 11 million of the roughly 80 million unique TCR beta chains counted in a later analysis were shared. The table came from immunoSEQ multiplex PCR; TCRdb's copy has only in-frame clones and leaves some out. The D gene and trimming were derived from the DNA, and the V and J assignments and clone size from that table. This sample carries some 160,000 clones, around 80% of them seen once, and the ten largest clones take about 1.3%. The donors were healthy bone marrow donors.

The chain joins TRBV27 to TRBJ1-1; D is undetermined. Sequencing was carried out using PBMCs. The TCR comes from a male donor in good health and CMV-seronegative. Here the CDR3 reads CASSLLPIPNTEAFF. The CDR3 DNA is TGTGCCAGCAGTTTACTACCTATTCCGAACACTGAAGCTTTCTTT.